These T cell receptor beta chains were read from a single sample in a study of T cells in Graves' hyperthyroidism and ophthalmopathy. TCRdb analysed the multiplex PCR reads with MiXCR anew, one entry per CDR3 protein. This sample carries around 690,000 distinct CDR3 sequences, around 21% of them seen once, and the ten largest clones take roughly 30%. The source material was blood. Receptor source: a man younger than 45 with Graves' ophthalmopathy. Each CDR3 is given with its conserved first and last residue. Each record gives: clone size, J gene, D gene, V gene, CDR3 DNA, CDR3 protein. A D gene is named only where the DNA matches it firmly. Rows give clone size only sometimes, using once, few, many, or a class for an expanded clone.

few | TRBJ2-7 | - | TRBV30 | TGTGCCTGGAGTCTAGACTACGAGCAGTACTTC | CAWSLDYEQYF
- | TRBJ1-2 | TRBD1 | TRBV7-9 | TGTGCCAGCAGCTTGGGACAGGGGCGAACGTACTATGGCTACACCTTC | CASSLGQGRTYYGYTF
many | TRBJ2-3 | TRBD1 | TRBV2 | TGTGCCAGCAGTCCCACAGGGGGAAGCACAGATACGCAGTATTTT | CASSPTGGSTDTQYF
- | TRBJ2-5 | - | TRBV7-9 | TGTGCCAGCGTTAGGGAGTTCCAAGAGACCCAGTACTTC | CASVREFQETQYF
many | TRBJ1-1 | - | TRBV7-2 | TGTGCCAGCAGCGCGACCGGGAGCACTGAAGCTTTCTTT | CASSATGSTEAFF
many | TRBJ1-1 | - | TRBV6-1 | TGTGCCAGCAGTTCGGGACACATGAACACTGAAGCTTTCTTT | CASSSGHMNTEAFF
- | TRBJ2-3 | - | TRBV20-1 | TGCAGTGGCGGAACTAGACGAGTGGTAGATACGCAGTATTTT | CSGGTRRVVDTQYF
few | TRBJ2-7 | - | TRBV10-3 | TGTGCCATCGGTAATGAGGTGTCCTACGAGCAGTACTTC | CAIGNEVSYEQYF
few | TRBJ2-5 | - | TRBV28 | TGTGCCAGCAGTTTACTCGGGAGACAAGAGACCCAGTACTTC | CASSLLGRQETQYF
few | TRBJ2-7 | - | TRBV7-6 | TGTGCCAGCAGCATAGGAGCAGGTTCCTACGAGCAGTACTTC | CASSIGAGSYEQYF
- | TRBJ2-7 | - | TRBV19 | TGTGCCAGTGGGTTTACAGACGAGCAGTACTTC | CASGFTDEQYF
- | TRBJ2-7 | - | TRBV6-1 | TGTGCCAGCACTGAGACAGGACTAATCTACGAGCAGTACTTC | CASTETGLIYEQYF
many | TRBJ2-7 | TRBD2 | TRBV12-3/TRBV12-4 | TGTGCCAGCAGGACCGGGACTAGCGGGGACTACGAGCAGTACTTC | CASRTGTSGDYEQYF
- | TRBJ2-1 | TRBD2 | TRBV29-1 | TGCAGCGTAGAGGGACTAGCGGGAGACTCCTACAATGAGCAGTTCTTC | CSVEGLAGDSYNEQFF
many | TRBJ2-7 | TRBD1 | TRBV30 | TGTGCCTTGACCCAGGGGGTAGGGGAGCAGTACTTC | CALTQGVGEQYF
few | TRBJ1-5 | - | TRBV19 | TGTGCCAGTAGTGACGACTGGTCGGGCAATCAGCCCCAGCATTTT | CASSDDWSGNQPQHF
many | TRBJ1-5 | TRBD1 | TRBV28 | TGTGCCAGCAACCAGGGACAGACTCTAAGGGCCCAGCATTTT | CASNQGQTLRAQHF
few | TRBJ2-7 | TRBD1 | TRBV30 | TGTGCCTGGAGTCTAGGGACAGGGGGTTACTACGAGCAGTACTTC | CAWSLGTGGYYEQYF
many | TRBJ2-5 | - | TRBV3-1 | TGTGCCAGCAGCCAAGATCCCGTGGAGACCCAGTACTTC | CASSQDPVETQYF
- | TRBJ2-3 | - | TRBV27 | TGTGCCAGCAGTGTCCGACAGGGCACAGATACGCAGTATTTT | CASSVRQGTDTQYF
few | TRBJ2-7 | - | TRBV24-1 | TGTGCCACCAGTGATTATCAAGGATACGAGCAGTACTTC | CATSDYQGYEQYF
many | TRBJ2-5 | - | TRBV7-2 | TGTGCCAGCAGCTCCCGGGACAACCAAGAGACCCAGTACTTC | CASSSRDNQETQYF
- | TRBJ2-7 | - | TRBV11-2 | TGTGCCAGCAGCTTACCCGGGACGCCACCATCCTACGAGCAGTACTTC | CASSLPGTPPSYEQYF
- | TRBJ1-5 | TRBD1 | TRBV28 | TGTGCCAGCAGAGTTTTACAGGGGGAGCAGCCCCAGCATTTT | CASRVLQGEQPQHF
- | TRBJ2-3 | - | TRBV3-1 | TGTGCCAGCAGCCAAGATCATACTGGGGATACGCAGTATTTT | CASSQDHTGDTQYF
few | TRBJ2-7 | TRBD2 | TRBV20-1 | TGCAGTGCTAGAGGGTCGGGAGGGCCTCCCTACGAGCAGTACTTC | CSARGSGGPPYEQYF
- | TRBJ1-3 | - | TRBV5-1 | TGCGCCAGCAGCCCATCCCCCCACAGGGCCTCTCAAGCTGGAAACACCATATATTTT | CASSPSPHRASQAGNTIYF
many | TRBJ2-1 | TRBD2 | TRBV20-1 | TGCAGTGCTAGAGATCGACTAGCGGGAGTCAATGAGCAGTTCTTC | CSARDRLAGVNEQFF
- | TRBJ2-3 | - | TRBV30 | TGTGCCTGGAGTGGGAGGGGGCCAGATACGCAGTATTTT | CAWSGRGPDTQYF
many | TRBJ2-1 | - | TRBV6-1 | TGTGCCAGCAGTGAACCCCTTCTAGCCCGTAGCTCCTACAATGAGCAGTTCTTC | CASSEPLLARSSYNEQFF
once | TRBJ2-7 | - | TRBV27 | TGTGCCAGCAGTTTAAACGGGGTGGTGTCCTACGAGCAGTACTTC | CASSLNGVVSYEQYF
- | TRBJ2-2 | TRBD2 | TRBV7-9 | TGTGCCAGCAGCCCAGGGACTAGCGACACCGGGGAGCTGTTTTTT | CASSPGTSDTGELFF
- | TRBJ2-6 | - | TRBV4-1 | TGCGCCAGCAGCCAAGATTTAGGGGGAGTGTCTGGGGCCAACGTCCTGACTTTC | CASSQDLGGVSGANVLTF
once | TRBJ2-5 | - | TRBV20-1 | TGCAGTGCTGTGAGTCCGAACCCAGAGACCCAGTACTTC | CSAVSPNPETQYF
- | TRBJ2-1 | TRBD2 | TRBV6-1 | TGTGCCAGCAGACTAGCGGGCAACTACAATGAGCAGTTCTTC | CASRLAGNYNEQFF
few | TRBJ2-1 | - | TRBV29-1 | TGCAGCGTTGATCAGGGGGGCTTCAGCTACAATGAGCAGTTCTTC | CSVDQGGFSYNEQFF
- | TRBJ1-6 | - | TRBV20-1 | TGCAGTGCCCCTGGGGGGATCCGTCGCAATTCACCCCTCCACTTT | CSAPGGIRRNSPLHF
many | TRBJ2-2 | TRBD2 | TRBV2 | TGTGCCAGCATGACTAGCGGGGTTACCGGGGAGCTGTTTTTT | CASMTSGVTGELFF
many | TRBJ2-5 | - | TRBV11-2 | TGTGCCAGCAGCTCTAGACAGGATCAAGAGACCCAGTACTTC | CASSSRQDQETQYF
many | TRBJ2-5 | - | TRBV6-1 | TGTGCCAGCAGTGAAGCGCTTGGTACAGTCCAAGAGACCCAGTACTTC | CASSEALGTVQETQYF
- | TRBJ1-2 | - | TRBV6-5 | TGTGCCAGCAGCCGGGGACCTGGACTTGGCTACACCTTC | CASSRGPGLGYTF
- | TRBJ1-3 | TRBD1 | TRBV19 | TGTGCCAGTGGAACAGGGGCGTTTGGAAACACCATATATTTT | CASGTGAFGNTIYF
few | TRBJ2-1 | TRBD1 | TRBV6-4 | TGTGCCAGCGGACAGGGAGGACCCTCTAATGAGCAGTTCTTC | CASGQGGPSNEQFF
many | TRBJ2-7 | TRBD1 | TRBV7-9 | TGTGCCTCCGCCGGGACAGGGGATTCCTACGAGCAGTACTTC | CASAGTGDSYEQYF
few | TRBJ2-7 | - | TRBV10-3 | TGTGCCATCAACCGGGGGGCAGACGAGCAGTACTTC | CAINRGADEQYF
- | TRBJ2-7 | TRBD1 | TRBV20-1 | TGCAGTGCACCTACCGGGACAGGCTACGAGCAGTACTTC | CSAPTGTGYEQYF
few | TRBJ1-1 | - | TRBV20-1 | TGCAGTGCTAGTCCCCCTACCCGCATAATGAACACTGAAGCTTTCTTT | CSASPPTRIMNTEAFF
many | TRBJ2-7 | TRBD1 | TRBV20-1 | TGCAGTGCGCCCGGGACAGGGGATCCCTACGAGCAGTACTTC | CSAPGTGDPYEQYF
- | TRBJ2-5 | TRBD2 | TRBV28 | TGTGCCAGCAGAACTAGCGGGGGAAATCAAGAGACCCAGTACTTC | CASRTSGGNQETQYF
- | TRBJ2-1 | TRBD2 | TRBV27 | TGTGCCAGCTCTACTAGCGGGGACACCTACAATGAGCAGTTCTTC | CASSTSGDTYNEQFF
- | TRBJ2-1 | TRBD2 | TRBV4-3 | TGCGCCAGCAGCCAGAGGCATGGAGCGGGGAGCTACAATGAGCAGTTCTTC | CASSQRHGAGSYNEQFF
- | TRBJ1-5 | - | TRBV6-2/TRBV6-3 | TGTGCCAGCAGTTACCAGACAGTCGACAATCAGCCCCAGCATTTT | CASSYQTVDNQPQHF
many | TRBJ1-2 | TRBD1 | TRBV10-3 | TGTGCCATCAGTGAGCTCGACAGGGGGCTGGATGGCTACACCTTC | CAISELDRGLDGYTF
- | TRBJ2-1 | - | TRBV5-1 | TGCGCCAGCAGCACCGGAGAAAGTAATGAGCAGTTCTTC | CASSTGESNEQFF